This T cell receptor beta chain was recorded in a study of control samples from healthy donors and cancer patients. Method: immunoSEQ multiplex PCR; TCRdb's copy keeps in-frame clones and lacks some. The profile shows 150,000 to 200,000 clones, roughly 89% of them singletons. CDR1 is MNHEY, CDR2 SMNVEV, per germline (reference sequence). The V gene end was trimmed by 2 bases and the J gene end by 4 bases; junction bases not matched to a gene: 2. The CDR3 covers 14 residues. The chain uses TRBV27 and TRBJ2-1; 7 bases line up with TRBD2. This clonotype was obtained from a woman in her 30s in good health. Specimen: blood. The CDR3 region has the DNA TGTGCCAGCAGTTTAGGGAGGGAATACAATGAGCAGTTCTTC. The encoded protein is CASSLGREYNEQFF.